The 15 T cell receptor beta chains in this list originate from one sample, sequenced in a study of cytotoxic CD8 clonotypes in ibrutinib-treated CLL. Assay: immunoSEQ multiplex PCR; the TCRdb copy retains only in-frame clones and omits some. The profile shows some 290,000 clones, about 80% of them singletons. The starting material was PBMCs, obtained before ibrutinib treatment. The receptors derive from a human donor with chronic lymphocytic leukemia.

The DNA of the CDR3 is TGTGCCACCTCCACCGCTAACTATGGCTACACCTTC. Translating gives CATSTANYGYTF. V usage is TRBV6-5 and J usage is TRBJ1-2; D gene uncertain. Trimming stripped 10 bases from V and 0 bases from J, with 9 bases between. The CDR3 loop spans 12 amino acids. Germline V gene data show CDR1 as MNHEY and CDR2 as SVGAGI.

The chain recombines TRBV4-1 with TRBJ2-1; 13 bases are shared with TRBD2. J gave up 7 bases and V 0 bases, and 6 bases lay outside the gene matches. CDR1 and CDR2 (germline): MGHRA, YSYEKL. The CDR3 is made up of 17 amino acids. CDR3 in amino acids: CASSQEETSGRRNEQFF. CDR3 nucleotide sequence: TGCGCCAGCAGCCAAGAAGAGACTAGCGGGAGGAGGAATGAGCAGTTCTTC.

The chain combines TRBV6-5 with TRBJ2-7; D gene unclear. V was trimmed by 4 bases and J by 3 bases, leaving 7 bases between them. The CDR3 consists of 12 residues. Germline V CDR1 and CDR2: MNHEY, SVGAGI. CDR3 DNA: TGTGCCAGCAGTTCCGTGAACTACGAGCAGTACTTC. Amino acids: CASSSVNYEQYF.

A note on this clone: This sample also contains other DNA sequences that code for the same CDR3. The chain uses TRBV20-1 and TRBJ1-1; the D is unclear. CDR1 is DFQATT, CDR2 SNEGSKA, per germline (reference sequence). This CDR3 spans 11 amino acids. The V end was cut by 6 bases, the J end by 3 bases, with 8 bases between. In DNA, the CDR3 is TGCAGTGCACCCGGGGACACTGAAGCTTTCTTT. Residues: CSAPGDTEAFF.

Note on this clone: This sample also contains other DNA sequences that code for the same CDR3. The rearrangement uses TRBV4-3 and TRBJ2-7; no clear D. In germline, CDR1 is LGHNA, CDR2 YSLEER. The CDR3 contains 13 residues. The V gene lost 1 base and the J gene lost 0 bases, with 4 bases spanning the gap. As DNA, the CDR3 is TGCGCCAGCAGCCAAGGGGGCTCCTACGAGCAGTACTTC. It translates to CASSQGGSYEQYF.

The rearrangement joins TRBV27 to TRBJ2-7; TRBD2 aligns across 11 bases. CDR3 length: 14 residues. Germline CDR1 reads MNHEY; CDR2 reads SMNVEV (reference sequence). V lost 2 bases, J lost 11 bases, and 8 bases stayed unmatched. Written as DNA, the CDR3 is TGTGCCAGCAGTTTACCCGGGACTAGCGGAACGGAGTACTTC. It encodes CASSLPGTSGTEYF.

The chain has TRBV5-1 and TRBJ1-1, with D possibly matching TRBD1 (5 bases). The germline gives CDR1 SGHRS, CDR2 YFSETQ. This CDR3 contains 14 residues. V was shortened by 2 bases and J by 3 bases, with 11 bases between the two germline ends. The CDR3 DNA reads TGCGCCAGCAGCTTAGGGACTTTTGACACTGAAGCTTTCTTT. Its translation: CASSLGTFDTEAFF.

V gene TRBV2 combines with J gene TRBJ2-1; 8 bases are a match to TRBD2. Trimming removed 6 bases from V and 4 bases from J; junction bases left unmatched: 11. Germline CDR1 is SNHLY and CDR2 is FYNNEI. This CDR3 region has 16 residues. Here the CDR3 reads CASRVAGGTLYNEQFF. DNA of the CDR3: TGTGCCAGCAGAGTGGCGGGAGGAACCCTTTACAATGAGCAGTTCTTC.

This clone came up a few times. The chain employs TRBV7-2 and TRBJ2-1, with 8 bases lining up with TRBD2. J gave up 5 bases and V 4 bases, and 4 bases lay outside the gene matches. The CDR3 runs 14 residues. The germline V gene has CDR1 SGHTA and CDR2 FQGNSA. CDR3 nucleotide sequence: TGTGCCAGCAGCTCCGGGACTAGGGACAATGAGCAGTTCTTC. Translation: CASSSGTRDNEQFF.

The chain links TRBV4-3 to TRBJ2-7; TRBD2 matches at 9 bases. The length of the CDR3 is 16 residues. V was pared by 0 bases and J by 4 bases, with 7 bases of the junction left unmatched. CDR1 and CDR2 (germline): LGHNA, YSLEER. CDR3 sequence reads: CASSQDLSSGIYEQYF. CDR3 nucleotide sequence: TGCGCCAGCAGCCAAGATTTGTCTAGCGGGATATACGAGCAGTACTTC.

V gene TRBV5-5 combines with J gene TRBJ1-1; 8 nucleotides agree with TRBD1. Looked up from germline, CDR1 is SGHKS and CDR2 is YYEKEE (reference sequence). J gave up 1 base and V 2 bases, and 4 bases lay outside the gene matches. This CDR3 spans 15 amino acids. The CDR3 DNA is TGTGCCAGCAGCTTTAACAGGGGGAGGAACACTGAAGCTTTCTTT. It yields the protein CASSFNRGRNTEAFF.

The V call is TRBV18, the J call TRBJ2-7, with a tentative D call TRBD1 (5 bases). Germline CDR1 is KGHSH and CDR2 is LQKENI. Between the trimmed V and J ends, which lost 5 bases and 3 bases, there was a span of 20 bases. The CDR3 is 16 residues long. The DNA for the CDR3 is TGTGCCAGCTCAGCCCAGGGTTTGAACCCGATCTACGAGCAGTACTTC. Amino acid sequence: CASSAQGLNPIYEQYF.

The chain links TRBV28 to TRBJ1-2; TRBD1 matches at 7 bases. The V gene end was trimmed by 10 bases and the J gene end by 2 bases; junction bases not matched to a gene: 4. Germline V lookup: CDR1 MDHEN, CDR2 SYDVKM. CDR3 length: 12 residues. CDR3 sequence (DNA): TGTGCCATCTGGGACAGAAACTATGGCTACACCTTC. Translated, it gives CAIWDRNYGYTF.

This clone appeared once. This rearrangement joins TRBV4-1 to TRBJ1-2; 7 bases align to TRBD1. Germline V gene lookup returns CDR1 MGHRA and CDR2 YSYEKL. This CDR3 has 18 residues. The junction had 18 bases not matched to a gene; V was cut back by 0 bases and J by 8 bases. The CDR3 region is CASSQEPYRGPLIEGYTF. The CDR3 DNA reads TGCGCCAGCAGCCAAGAGCCCTACAGGGGACCCCTGATAGAGGGCTACACCTTC.

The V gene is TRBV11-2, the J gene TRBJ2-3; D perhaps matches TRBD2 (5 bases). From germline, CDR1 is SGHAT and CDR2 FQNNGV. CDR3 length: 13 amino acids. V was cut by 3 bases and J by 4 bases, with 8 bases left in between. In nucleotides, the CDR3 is TGTGCCAGCAGCTTTTTCGGGGCAGATACGCAGTATTTT. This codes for CASSFFGADTQYF. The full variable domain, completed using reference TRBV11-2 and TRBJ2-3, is EAGVAQSPRYKIIEKRQSVAFWCNPISGHATLYWYQQILGQGPKLLIQFQNNGVVDDSQLPKDRFSAERLKGVDSTLKIQPAKLEDSAVYLCASSFFGADTQYFGPGTRLTVL.